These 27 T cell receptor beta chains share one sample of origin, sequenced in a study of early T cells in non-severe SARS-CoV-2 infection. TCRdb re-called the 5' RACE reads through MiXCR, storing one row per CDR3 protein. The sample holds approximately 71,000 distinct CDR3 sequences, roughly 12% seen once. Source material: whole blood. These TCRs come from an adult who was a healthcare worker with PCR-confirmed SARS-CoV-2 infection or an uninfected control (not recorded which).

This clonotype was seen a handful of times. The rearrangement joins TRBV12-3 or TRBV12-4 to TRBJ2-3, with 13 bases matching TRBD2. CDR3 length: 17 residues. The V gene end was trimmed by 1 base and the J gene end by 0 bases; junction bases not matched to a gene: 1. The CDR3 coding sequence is TGTGCCAGCAGTTTAGGGGGACTAGCGGGGAGCACAGATACGCAGTATTTT. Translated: CASSLGGLAGSTDTQYF.

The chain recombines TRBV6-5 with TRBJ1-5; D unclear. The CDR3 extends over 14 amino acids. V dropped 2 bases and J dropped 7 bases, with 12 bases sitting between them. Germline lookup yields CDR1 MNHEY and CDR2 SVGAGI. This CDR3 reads CASSYIGLHQPQHF. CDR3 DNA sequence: TGTGCCAGCAGTTACATCGGACTCCACCAGCCCCAGCATTTT.

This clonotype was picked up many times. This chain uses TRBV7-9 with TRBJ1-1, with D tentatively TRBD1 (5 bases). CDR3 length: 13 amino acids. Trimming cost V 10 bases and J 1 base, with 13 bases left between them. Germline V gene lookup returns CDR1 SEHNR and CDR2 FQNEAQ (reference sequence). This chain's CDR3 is CATSRGGNTEAFF. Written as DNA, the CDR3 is TGTGCCACCAGTCGCGGGGGGAACACTGAAGCTTTCTTT.

The CDR3 DNA is TGTGCCAGCAGTTCACAGGGTCGAAAGCAGTATTTT. Amino acid sequence: CASSSQGRKQYF. The chain carries TRBV28 and TRBJ2-3; D might be TRBD1 (6 bases). CDR3 length: 12 residues. Trimming left V 4 bases short and J 11 bases short, with 13 bases between. From germline, CDR1 is MDHEN and CDR2 SYDVKM. Based on the CDR3 plus reference TRBV28 and TRBJ2-3, the full variable domain is DVKVTQSSRYLVKRTGEKVFLECVQDMDHENMFWYRQDPGLGLRLIYFSYDVKMKEKGDIPEGYSVSREKKERFSLILESASTNQTSMYLCASSSQGRKQYFGPGTRLTVL.

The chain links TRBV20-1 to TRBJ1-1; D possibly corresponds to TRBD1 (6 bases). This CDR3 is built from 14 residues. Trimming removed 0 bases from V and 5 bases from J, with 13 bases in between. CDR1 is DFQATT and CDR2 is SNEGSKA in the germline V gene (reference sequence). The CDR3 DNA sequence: TGCAGTGCTAGAGACTCGGGGGCTAGAACTGAAGCTTTCTTT. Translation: CSARDSGARTEAFF.

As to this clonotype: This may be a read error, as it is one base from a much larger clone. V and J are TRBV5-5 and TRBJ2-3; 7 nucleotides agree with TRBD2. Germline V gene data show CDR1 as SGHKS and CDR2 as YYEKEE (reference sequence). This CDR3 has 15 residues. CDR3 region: CVSSLARGTTHTQYF. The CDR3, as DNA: TGTGTCAGCAGCTTGGCACGGGGGACTACGCATACGCAGTATTTT.

CDR3 residues: CASSQVTGGADTQYF. In nucleotides, the CDR3 is TGTGCCAGCAGCCAAGTCACAGGGGGAGCAGATACGCAGTATTTT. V gene TRBV3-1 combines with J gene TRBJ2-3, with 8 bases lining up with TRBD1. Germline CDR1 and CDR2: LGHDT and YNNKEL (reference sequence). The CDR3 totals 15 residues. V shed 1 base and J 4 bases; nucleotides not matched to a gene: 4.

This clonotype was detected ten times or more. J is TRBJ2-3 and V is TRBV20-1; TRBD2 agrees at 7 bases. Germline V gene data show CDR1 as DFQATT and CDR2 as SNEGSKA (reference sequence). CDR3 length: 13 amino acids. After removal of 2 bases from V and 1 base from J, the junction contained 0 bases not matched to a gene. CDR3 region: CSARTSGTDTQYF. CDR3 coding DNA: TGCAGTGCTAGAACTAGCGGCACAGATACGCAGTATTTT.

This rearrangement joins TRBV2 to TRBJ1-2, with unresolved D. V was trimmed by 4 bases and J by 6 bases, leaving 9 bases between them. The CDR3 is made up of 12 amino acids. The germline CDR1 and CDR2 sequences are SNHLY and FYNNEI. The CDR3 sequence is CASSVGINGYTF. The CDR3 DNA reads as TGTGCCAGCAGTGTAGGGATAAATGGCTACACCTTC. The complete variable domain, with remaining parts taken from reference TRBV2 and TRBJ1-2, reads EPEVTQTPSHQVTQMGQEVILRCVPISNHLYFYWYRQILGQKVEFLVSFYNNEISEKSEIFDDQFSVERPDGSNFTLKIRSTKLEDSAMYFCASSVGINGYTFGSGTRLTVV.

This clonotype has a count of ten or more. DNA for the CDR3: TGTGCCAGCAGCCGGACGCAGGACTACTCTGGGGCCAACGTCCTGACTTTC. Translation gives CASSRTQDYSGANVLTF. The genes are TRBV3-1 and TRBJ2-6; tentative D call: TRBD2 (6 bases). This CDR3 has 17 residues. CDR1 is LGHDT, CDR2 YNNKEL, per germline (reference sequence). The ends were cut back, 4 bases at V and 0 bases at J, with 13 bases in the middle.

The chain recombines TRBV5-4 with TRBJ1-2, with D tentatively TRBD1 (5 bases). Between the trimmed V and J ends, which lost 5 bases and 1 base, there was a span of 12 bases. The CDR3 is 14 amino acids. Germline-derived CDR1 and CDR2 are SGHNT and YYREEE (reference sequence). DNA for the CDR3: TGTGCCAGCAGACGGCAGGGTATTAACTATGGCTACACCTTC. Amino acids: CASRRQGINYGYTF. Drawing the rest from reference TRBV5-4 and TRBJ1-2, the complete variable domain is ETGVTQSPTHLIKTRGQQVTLRCSSQSGHNTVSWYQQALGQGPQFIFQYYREEENGRGNFPPRFSGLQFPNYSSELNVNALELDDSALYLCASRRQGINYGYTFGSGTRLTVV.

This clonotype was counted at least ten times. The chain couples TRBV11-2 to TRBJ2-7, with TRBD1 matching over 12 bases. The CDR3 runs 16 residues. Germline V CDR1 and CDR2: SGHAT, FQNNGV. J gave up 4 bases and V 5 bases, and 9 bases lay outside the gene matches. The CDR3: CASSVYPGQGAYEQYF. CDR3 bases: TGTGCCAGCAGCGTATACCCGGGACAGGGGGCTTACGAGCAGTACTTC.

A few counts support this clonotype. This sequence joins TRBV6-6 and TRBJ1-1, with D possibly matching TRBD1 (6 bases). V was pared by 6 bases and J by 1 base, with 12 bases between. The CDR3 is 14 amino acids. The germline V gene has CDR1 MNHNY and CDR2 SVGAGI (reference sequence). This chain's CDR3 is CASRQRGGNTEAFF. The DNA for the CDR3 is TGTGCCAGCAGGCAAAGGGGGGGGAACACTGAAGCTTTCTTT.

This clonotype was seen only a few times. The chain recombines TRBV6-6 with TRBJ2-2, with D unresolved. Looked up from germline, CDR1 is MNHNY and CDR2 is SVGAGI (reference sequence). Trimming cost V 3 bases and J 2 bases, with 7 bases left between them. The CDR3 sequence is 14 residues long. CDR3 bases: TGTGCCAGCAGTTATATACCCAACACCGGGGAGCTGTTTTTT. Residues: CASSYIPNTGELFF.

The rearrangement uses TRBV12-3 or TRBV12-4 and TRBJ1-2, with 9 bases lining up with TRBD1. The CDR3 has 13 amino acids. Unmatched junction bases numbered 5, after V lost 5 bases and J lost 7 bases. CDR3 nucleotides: TGTGCCAGCAGTCCCGGGACAGGGACTGGCTACACCTTC. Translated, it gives CASSPGTGTGYTF.

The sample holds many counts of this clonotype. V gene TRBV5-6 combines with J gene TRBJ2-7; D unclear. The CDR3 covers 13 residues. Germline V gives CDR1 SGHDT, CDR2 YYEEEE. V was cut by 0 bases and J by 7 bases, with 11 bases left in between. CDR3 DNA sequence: TGTGCCAGCAGCTTGGGGGCATTAGAAGAGCAGTACTTC. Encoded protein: CASSLGALEEQYF.

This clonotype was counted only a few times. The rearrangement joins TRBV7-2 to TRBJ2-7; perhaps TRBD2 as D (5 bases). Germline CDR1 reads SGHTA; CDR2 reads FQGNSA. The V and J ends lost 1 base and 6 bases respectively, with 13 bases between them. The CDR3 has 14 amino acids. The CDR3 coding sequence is TGTGCCAGCAGCTTAGACGCGGGTGCGAGCGAGCAGTACTTC. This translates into CASSLDAGASEQYF.

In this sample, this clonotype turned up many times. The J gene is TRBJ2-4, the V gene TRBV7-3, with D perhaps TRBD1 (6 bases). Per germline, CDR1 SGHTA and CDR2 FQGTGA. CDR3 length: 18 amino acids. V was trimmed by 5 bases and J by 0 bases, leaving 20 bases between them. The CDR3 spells CASSLWTEGFGAKNIQYF. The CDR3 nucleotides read TGTGCCAGCAGCCTGTGGACAGAGGGTTTTGGAGCCAAAAACATTCAGTACTTC.

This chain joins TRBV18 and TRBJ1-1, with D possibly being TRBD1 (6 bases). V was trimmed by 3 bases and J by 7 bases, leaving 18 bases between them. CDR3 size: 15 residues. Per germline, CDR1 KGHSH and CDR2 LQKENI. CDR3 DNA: TGTGCCAGCTCACCCTCGACAGGACAACTTAATGAAGCTTTCTTT. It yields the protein CASSPSTGQLNEAFF.

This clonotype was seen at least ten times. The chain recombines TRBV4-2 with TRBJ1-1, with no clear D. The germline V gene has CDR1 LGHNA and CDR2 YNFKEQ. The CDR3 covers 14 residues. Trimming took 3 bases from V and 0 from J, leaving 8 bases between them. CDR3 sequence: CASSHPQMNTEAFF. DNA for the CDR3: TGTGCCAGCAGCCACCCCCAGATGAACACTGAAGCTTTCTTT.

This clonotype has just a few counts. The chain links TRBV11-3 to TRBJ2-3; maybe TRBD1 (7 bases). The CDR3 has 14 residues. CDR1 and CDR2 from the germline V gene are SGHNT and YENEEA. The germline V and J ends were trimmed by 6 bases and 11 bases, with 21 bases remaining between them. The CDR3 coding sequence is TGTGCCAGCAGTTCTGGGACTGCAGGGGGGATGCAGTATTTT. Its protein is CASSSGTAGGMQYF. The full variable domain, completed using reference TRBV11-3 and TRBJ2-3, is EAGVVQSPRYKIIEKKQPVAFWCNPISGHNTLYWYLQNLGQGPELLIRYENEEAVDDSQLPKDRFSAERLKGVDSTLKIQPAELGDSAVYLCASSSGTAGGMQYFGPGTRLTVL.

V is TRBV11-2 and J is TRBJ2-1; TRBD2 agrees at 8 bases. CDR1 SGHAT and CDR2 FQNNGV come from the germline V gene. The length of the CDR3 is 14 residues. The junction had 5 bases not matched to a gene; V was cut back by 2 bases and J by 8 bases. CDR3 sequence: CASSLSGGRDEQFF. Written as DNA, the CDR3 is TGTGCCAGCAGCTTAAGCGGGGGTCGGGATGAGCAGTTCTTC. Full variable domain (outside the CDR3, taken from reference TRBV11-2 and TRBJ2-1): EAGVAQSPRYKIIEKRQSVAFWCNPISGHATLYWYQQILGQGPKLLIQFQNNGVVDDSQLPKDRFSAERLKGVDSTLKIQPAKLEDSAVYLCASSLSGGRDEQFFGPGTRLTVL.

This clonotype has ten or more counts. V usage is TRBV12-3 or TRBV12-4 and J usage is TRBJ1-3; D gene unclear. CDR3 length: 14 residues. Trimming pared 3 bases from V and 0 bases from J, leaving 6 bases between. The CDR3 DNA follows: TGTGCCAGCAGTTTGAGCAGCTCTGGAAACACCATATATTTT. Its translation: CASSLSSSGNTIYF.

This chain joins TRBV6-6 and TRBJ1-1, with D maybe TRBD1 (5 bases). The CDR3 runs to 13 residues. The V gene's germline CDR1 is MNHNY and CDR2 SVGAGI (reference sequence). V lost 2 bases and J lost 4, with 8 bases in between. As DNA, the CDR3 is TGTGCCAGCAGTTACACGGGGGGCACTGAAGCTTTCTTT. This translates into CASSYTGGTEAFF.

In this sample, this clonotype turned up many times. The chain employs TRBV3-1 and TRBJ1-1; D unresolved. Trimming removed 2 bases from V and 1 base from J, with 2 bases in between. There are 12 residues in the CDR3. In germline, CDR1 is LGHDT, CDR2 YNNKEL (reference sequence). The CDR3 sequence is CASSQQNTEAFF. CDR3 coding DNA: TGTGCCAGCAGCCAACAGAACACTGAAGCTTTCTTT.

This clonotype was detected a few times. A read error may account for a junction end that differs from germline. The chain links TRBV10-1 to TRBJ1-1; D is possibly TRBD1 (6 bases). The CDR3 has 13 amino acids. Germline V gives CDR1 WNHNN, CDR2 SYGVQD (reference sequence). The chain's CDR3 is CASRDSKNTEASF. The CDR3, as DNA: TGCGCCAGCAGGGACAGCAAGAACACTGAAGCTTCCTTT.

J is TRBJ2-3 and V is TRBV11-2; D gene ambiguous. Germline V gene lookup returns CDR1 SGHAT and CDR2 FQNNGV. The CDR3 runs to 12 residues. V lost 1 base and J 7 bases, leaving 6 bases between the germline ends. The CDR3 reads CASSLAQYTQYF. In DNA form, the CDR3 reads TGTGCCAGCAGCTTAGCACAGTATACGCAGTATTTT.